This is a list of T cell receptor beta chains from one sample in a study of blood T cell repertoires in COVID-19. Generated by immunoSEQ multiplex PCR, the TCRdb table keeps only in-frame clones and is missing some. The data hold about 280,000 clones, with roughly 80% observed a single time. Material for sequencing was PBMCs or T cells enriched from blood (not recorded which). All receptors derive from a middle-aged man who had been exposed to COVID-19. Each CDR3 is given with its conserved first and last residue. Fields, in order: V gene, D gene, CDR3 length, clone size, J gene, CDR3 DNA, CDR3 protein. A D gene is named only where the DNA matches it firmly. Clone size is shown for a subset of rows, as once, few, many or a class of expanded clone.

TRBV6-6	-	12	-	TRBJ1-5	TGTGCCAGCAGACGCGGGGATCAGCCCCAGCATTTT	CASRRGDQPQHF
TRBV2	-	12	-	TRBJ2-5	TGTGCCAGCAGTGTTCTCCAAGAGACCCAGTACTTC	CASSVLQETQYF
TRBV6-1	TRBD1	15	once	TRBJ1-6	TGTGCCAGCAGTGAACAGGGGGTCGGCAATTCACCCCTCCACTTT	CASSEQGVGNSPLHF
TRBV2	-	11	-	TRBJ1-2	TGTGCCAGCAGTGTATCCTATGGCTACACCTTC	CASSVSYGYTF
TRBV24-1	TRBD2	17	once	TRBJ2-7	TGTGCCACCAGTGATCCCCGACTAGCGGGAGGCCTGCACGAGCAGTACTTC	CATSDPRLAGGLHEQYF
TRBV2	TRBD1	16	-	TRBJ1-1	TGTGCCAGCAGTGCGCCGGGACAGGGGGCGTACGGGTTGGCTTTCTTT	CASSAPGQGAYGLAFF
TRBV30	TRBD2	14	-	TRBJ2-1	TGTGCCTGGAACCCGGGACTAAATTACAATGAGCAGTTCTTC	CAWNPGLNYNEQFF
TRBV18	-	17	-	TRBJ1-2	TGTGCCAGCTCACCACCGGGGCAGGGGTCCTCCAACTATGGCTACACCTTC	CASSPPGQGSSNYGYTF
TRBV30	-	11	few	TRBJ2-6	TGTGCCTGGAGCCCCTATGGCGTCCTGACTTTC	CAWSPYGVLTF
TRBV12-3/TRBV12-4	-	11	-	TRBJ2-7	TGTGCCAGCAGTTTCGCCTACGAGCAGTACTTC	CASSFAYEQYF
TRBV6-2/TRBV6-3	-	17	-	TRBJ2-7	TGTGCCAGCAGTTACAATGGGGGAGGCTCATTTGAGTACGAGCAGTACTTC	CASSYNGGGSFEYEQYF
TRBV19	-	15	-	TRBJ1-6	TGTGCCAGTAAAGCATTCGAGGGCCATAATTCACCCCTCCACTTT	CASKAFEGHNSPLHF
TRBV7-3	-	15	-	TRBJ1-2	TGTGCCAGCAGCTTATCCGGTTTTACGGGGTCTGGCTACACCTTC	CASSLSGFTGSGYTF
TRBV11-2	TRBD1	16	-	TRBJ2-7	TGTGCCAGCAGCTTGTACTTAGGACAGGGGGCGCACGAGCAGTACTTC	CASSLYLGQGAHEQYF
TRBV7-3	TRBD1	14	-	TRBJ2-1	TGTGCCAGCAGCTTGGGACAGGCCGACAATGAGCAGTTCTTC	CASSLGQADNEQFF
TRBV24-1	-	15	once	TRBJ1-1	TGTGCCACCAGTGATTCGGGCAGGGCGGACACTGAAGCTTTCTTT	CATSDSGRADTEAFF
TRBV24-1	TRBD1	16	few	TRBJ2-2	TGTGCCACCAGTGATCCAGGGACAGGGTCCACCGGGGAGCTGTTTTTT	CATSDPGTGSTGELFF
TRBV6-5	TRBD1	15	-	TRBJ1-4	TGTGCCAGCAGTTATGACAGGGGTTTGAATGAAAAACTGTTTTTT	CASSYDRGLNEKLFF